Detailed here is one TCR beta chain. RNA in amounts of roughly 0.5 to 1 ug was reverse transcribed with random hexamers. Amplification of TCR beta CDR3 spanned 54 Vbeta and 13 Jbeta via immunoSEQ multiplex PCR. TCRdb re-called the immunoSEQ multiplex PCR reads through MiXCR, storing one row per CDR3 protein. Of 100,000 or so distinct CDR3 sequences listed, 95% are singletons. This entry is derived from a study of CD8 T cells in Susac syndrome. Deletions cut 3 bases from V and 5 bases from J, with 14 bases between. This CDR3 is built from 14 residues. Germline V lookup: CDR1 SGHNT, CDR2 YYREEE (reference sequence).

The J gene is TRBJ2-5, the V gene TRBV5-4; maybe TRBD2 (7 bases). The TCR sequence derives from a human donor with Susac syndrome. The sample consisted of CD8+ T cells from PBMCs. The CDR3 sequence is CASSSQGRGETQYF. CDR3 in DNA: TGTGCCAGCAGCTCCCAGGGGCGGGGGGAGACCCAGTACTTC. The full variable domain, with the rest looked up from reference TRBV5-4 and TRBJ2-5, is ETGVTQSPTHLIKTRGQQVTLRCSSQSGHNTVSWYQQALGQGPQFIFQYYREEENGRGNFPPRFSGLQFPNYSSELNVNALELDDSALYLCASSSQGRGETQYFGPGTRLLVL.